This T cell receptor (beta chain) was retrieved from a study of T cells after posttransplantation cyclophosphamide. Concerning this clone itself: Its cognate antigen is unknown.

The study's findings and limits: Donor-recipient repertoire similarity was low at 1-2 months, rising over year one.

Here immunoSEQ multiplex PCR was the method, and the copy in TCRdb shows in-frame clones only, minus some. The data show 15,000 to 20,000 clones, approximately 87% seen once. Trimming took off 3 bases at V and 3 bases at J, with 8 bases between the two ends. The CDR3 contains 13 residues. Per the germline V gene, CDR1 is LGHNA and CDR2 is YSLEER. The material sequenced was memory CD4+ T cells sorted from blood. The receptor's source is a man aged 25-40 years in good health and a related stem cell transplant donor. The V call is TRBV4-3, the J call TRBJ1-1; D is uncertain. CDR3 sequence reads: CASSQDWDTEAFF. CDR3 DNA sequence: TGCGCCAGCAGCCAGGACTGGGACACTGAAGCTTTCTTT.